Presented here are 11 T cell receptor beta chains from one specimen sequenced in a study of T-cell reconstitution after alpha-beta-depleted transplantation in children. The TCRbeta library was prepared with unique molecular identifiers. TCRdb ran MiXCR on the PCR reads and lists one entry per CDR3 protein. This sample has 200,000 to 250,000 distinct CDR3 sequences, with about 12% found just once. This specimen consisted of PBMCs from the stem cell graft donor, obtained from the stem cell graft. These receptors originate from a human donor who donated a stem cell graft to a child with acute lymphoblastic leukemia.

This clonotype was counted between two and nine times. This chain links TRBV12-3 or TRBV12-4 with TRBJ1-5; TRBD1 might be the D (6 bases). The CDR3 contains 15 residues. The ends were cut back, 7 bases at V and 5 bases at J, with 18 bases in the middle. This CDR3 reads CASKEQGRFDQPQHF. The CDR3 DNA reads TGTGCCAGCAAGGAGCAGGGGAGGTTCGATCAGCCCCAGCATTTT.

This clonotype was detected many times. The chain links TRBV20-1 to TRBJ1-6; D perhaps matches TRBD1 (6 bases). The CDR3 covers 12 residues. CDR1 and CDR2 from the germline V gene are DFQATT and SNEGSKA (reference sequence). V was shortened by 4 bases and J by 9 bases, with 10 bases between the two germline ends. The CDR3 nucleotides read TGCAGTGCTATAGGGGGGAGTTCACCCCTCCACTTT. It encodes CSAIGGSSPLHF.

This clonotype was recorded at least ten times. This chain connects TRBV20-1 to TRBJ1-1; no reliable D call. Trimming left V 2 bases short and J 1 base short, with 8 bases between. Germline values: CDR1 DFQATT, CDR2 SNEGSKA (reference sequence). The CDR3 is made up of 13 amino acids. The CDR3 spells CSARLMQNTEAFF. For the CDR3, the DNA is TGCAGTGCTAGACTCATGCAGAACACTGAAGCTTTCTTT.

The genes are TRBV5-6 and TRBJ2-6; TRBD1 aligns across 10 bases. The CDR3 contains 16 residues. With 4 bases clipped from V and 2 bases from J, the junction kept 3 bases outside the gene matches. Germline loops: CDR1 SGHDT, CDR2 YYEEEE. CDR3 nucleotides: TGTGCCAGCAGCCAGGGACAGGGGCCTGGGGCCAACGTCCTGACTTTC. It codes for CASSQGQGPGANVLTF.

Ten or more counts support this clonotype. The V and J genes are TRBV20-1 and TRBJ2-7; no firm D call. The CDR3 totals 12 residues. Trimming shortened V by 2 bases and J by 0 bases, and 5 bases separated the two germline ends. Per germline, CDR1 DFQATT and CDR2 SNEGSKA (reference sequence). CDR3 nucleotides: TGCAGTGCTAGAACGTACTCCTACGAGCAGTACTTC. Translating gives CSARTYSYEQYF.

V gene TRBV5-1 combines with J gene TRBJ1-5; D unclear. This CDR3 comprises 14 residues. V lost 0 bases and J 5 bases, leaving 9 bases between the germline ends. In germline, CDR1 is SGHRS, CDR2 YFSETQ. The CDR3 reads CASSLGASDQPQHF. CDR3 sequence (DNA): TGCGCCAGCAGCTTGGGAGCAAGCGATCAGCCCCAGCATTTT.

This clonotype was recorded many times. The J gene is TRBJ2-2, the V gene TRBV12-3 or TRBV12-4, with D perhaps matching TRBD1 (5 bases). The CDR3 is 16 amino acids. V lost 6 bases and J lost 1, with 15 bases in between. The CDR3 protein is CASRPQGFVNTGELFF. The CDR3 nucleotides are TGTGCCAGCAGACCGCAGGGTTTCGTGAACACCGGGGAGCTGTTTTTT.

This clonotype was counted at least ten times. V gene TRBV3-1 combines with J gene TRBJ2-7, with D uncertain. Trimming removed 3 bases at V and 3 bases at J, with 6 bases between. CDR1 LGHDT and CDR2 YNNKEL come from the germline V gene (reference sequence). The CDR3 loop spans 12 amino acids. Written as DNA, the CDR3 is TGTGCCAGCAGCCAGGTTTACTACGAGCAGTACTTC. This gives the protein CASSQVYYEQYF.

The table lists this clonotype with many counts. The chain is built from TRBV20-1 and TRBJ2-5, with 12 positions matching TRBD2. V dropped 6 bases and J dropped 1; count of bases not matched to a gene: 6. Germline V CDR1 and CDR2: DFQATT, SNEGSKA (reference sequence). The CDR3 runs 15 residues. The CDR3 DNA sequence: TGCAGTGCAAACGGACTAGCGGGGATCCAAGAGACCCAGTACTTC. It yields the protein CSANGLAGIQETQYF.

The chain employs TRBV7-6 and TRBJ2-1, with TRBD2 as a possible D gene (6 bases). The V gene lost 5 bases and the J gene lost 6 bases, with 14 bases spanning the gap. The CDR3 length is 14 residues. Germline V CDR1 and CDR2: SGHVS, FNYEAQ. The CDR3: CASSPGLRRNEQFF. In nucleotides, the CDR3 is TGTGCCAGCAGCCCTGGACTACGTCGCAATGAGCAGTTCTTC.

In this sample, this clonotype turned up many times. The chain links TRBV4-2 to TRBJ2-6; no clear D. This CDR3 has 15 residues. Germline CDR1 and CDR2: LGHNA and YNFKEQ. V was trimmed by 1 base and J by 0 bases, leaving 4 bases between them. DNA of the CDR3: TGTGCCAGCAGCCAAGGAGGCTCTGGGGCCAACGTCCTGACTTTC. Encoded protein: CASSQGGSGANVLTF.